One and the same sample provided the 9 T cell receptor beta chains below, sequenced in a study of human T cells and chemical hapten exposure. Time point described: patch test 1, 2 weeks after DPC sensitization. The sample's treatment: therapeutic diphenylcyclopropenone sensitization with weekly scalp DPC. TCRdb redid the calling of the RACE reads with MiXCR, one entry per CDR3 protein. The sample has about 360,000 distinct CDR3 sequences; about 4.8% are singletons. The sequencing here drew on whole blood, taken in connection with sensitization to the hapten diphenylcyclopropenone (DPC). The receptors come from a woman aged 45-65 years with alopecia areata. Some clones in this sample may be carry-over from other donors' samples.

The table lists this clonotype with many counts. The chain uses TRBV9 and TRBJ1-3; D perhaps matches TRBD1 (5 bases). CDR1 and CDR2 from the germline V gene are SGDLS and YYNGEE. Trimming stripped 1 base from V and 7 bases from J, with 9 bases between. This CDR3 is 13 amino acids long. The CDR3 bases are TGTGCCAGCAGCGTACCAGGGCGCAACACCATATATTTT. This translates into CASSVPGRNTIYF.

This clonotype was observed many times. The rearrangement joins TRBV27 to TRBJ2-3; 10 bases agree with TRBD2. Germline values: CDR1 MNHEY, CDR2 SMNVEV (reference sequence). CDR3 size: 15 residues. V shed 4 bases, J shed 6 bases, and the junction held 7 bases outside the gene matches. The CDR3 reads CASSWVLAGADTQYF. In nucleotides, the CDR3 is TGTGCCAGCAGTTGGGTCCTAGCGGGAGCCGATACGCAGTATTTT.

This clonotype was seen many times. The chain recombines TRBV7-2 with TRBJ2-1, with D unclear. Germline loops: CDR1 SGHTA, CDR2 FQGNSA. The V end lost 5 bases, the J end lost 9 bases, and 8 bases lay between the germline ends. CDR3 length: 11 residues. CDR3 nucleotides: TGTGCCAGCAGCACCTATGGTGAGCAGTTCTTC. Amino acids: CASSTYGEQFF.

In this sample, this clonotype turned up many times. The chain recombines TRBV2 with TRBJ1-5, with D perhaps TRBD1 (5 bases). V was clipped by 3 bases and J by 5 bases, with 11 bases between them. This CDR3 is built from 14 residues. Germline CDR1 reads SNHLY; CDR2 reads FYNNEI. CDR3 region: CASSDWGPDQPQHF. The CDR3 DNA sequence: TGTGCCAGCAGTGATTGGGGCCCGGATCAGCCCCAGCATTTT.

This clonotype occurred many times. The rearrangement joins TRBV5-1 to TRBJ1-1; D perhaps matches TRBD1 (5 bases). Looked up from germline, CDR1 is SGHRS and CDR2 is YFSETQ. This CDR3 spans 14 amino acids. V lost 0 bases and J lost 4, with 10 bases in between. The CDR3 DNA sequence: TGCGCCAGCAGCTTGGGGGGGATTGGCACTGAAGCTTTCTTT. This sequence encodes CASSLGGIGTEAFF. Based on the CDR3 plus reference TRBV5-1 and TRBJ1-1, the full variable domain is KAGVTQTPRYLIKTRGQQVTLSCSPISGHRSVSWYQQTPGQGLQFLFEYFSETQRNKGNFPGRFSGRQFSNSRSEMNVSTLELGDSALYLCASSLGGIGTEAFFGQGTRLTVV.

This clonotype was observed at least ten times. V gene TRBV9 combines with J gene TRBJ2-1; D call uncertain. The CDR3 consists of 13 residues. Trimming took 4 bases from V and 7 from J, leaving 12 bases between them. Germline V gives CDR1 SGDLS, CDR2 YYNGEE. This chain's CDR3 is CASSSGSPNEQFF. The CDR3, as DNA: TGTGCCAGCAGCTCCGGGTCCCCTAATGAGCAGTTCTTC.

The V call is TRBV6-5, the J call TRBJ1-1; maybe TRBD1 (5 bases). Trimming pared 4 bases from V and 4 bases from J, leaving 13 bases between. Germline V gives CDR1 MNHEY, CDR2 SVGAGI. This CDR3 is 14 amino acids long. CDR3 sequence: CASSSHEGSTEAFF. The CDR3, as DNA: TGTGCCAGCAGTTCCCACGAGGGGTCCACTGAAGCTTTCTTT.

This clonotype was counted a few times. This chain links TRBV5-1 with TRBJ2-5; TRBD2 matches at 7 bases. The J segment lost 2 bases and the V segment lost 0 bases, leaving 1 base of the junction unmatched. From germline, CDR1 is SGHRS and CDR2 YFSETQ. This CDR3 contains 14 residues. The CDR3 protein is CASSLVSGQETQYF. The DNA for the CDR3 is TGCGCCAGCAGCTTGGTTAGCGGGCAAGAGACCCAGTACTTC.

Only a few counts were recorded for this clonotype. The chain couples TRBV3-1 to TRBJ2-3, with D perhaps TRBD1 (6 bases). Germline lookup yields CDR1 LGHDT and CDR2 YNNKEL (reference sequence). V shed 7 bases and J shed 5 bases, with 16 bases lying between them. The CDR3 spans 14 residues. In DNA, the CDR3 is TGTGCCAGCACCCAGGGGCAAAGGGGAGATACGCAGTATTTT. Protein product: CASTQGQRGDTQYF.